One T cell receptor (beta chain) is described in this entry. Recruitment covered about two dozen US areas and drew participants whose ages spanned roughly 18 to 89 years. TCRdb's table, derived via immunoSEQ multiplex PCR, lists solely in-frame clones and lacks some. The table records 450,000 to 500,000 clones, around 90% of them present only once. The data are from a study of blood T cell repertoires in COVID-19. Overall study: The United States, Italy and Spain provided the acute and convalescent COVID-19 samples.

Germline assignment: CDR1 KGHDR and CDR2 SFDVKD. V gave up 11 bases and J gave up 4 bases; unmatched junction bases: 9. The CDR3 covers 14 residues. The clonotype comes from a woman aged 18-30 years who had recovered from COVID-19. This chain connects TRBV24-1 to TRBJ1-5, with 8 bases matching TRBD1. The sample taken for sequencing was PBMCs or T cells enriched from blood (not recorded which). The CDR3 DNA reads as TGTGCCATCTGGACAGGGAGACCAAATCAGCCCCAGCATTTT. Protein product: CAIWTGRPNQPQHF.